The 20 T cell receptor beta chains reported below all come from one sample, sequenced in a study of blood T cell repertoires in COVID-19. Using immunoSEQ multiplex PCR, the repertoire was profiled, and TCRdb retains in-frame clones only, with some absent. The sample shows about 360,000 clones, 75% to 90% of them seen only once. Source material: peripheral blood. These receptors all stem from a woman aged 55-69 years with COVID-19, enrolled during active disease.

This chain joins TRBV7-3 and TRBJ2-7; no reliable D call. The CDR3 runs 15 residues. Germline loops: CDR1 SGHTA, CDR2 FQGTGA. V lost 2 bases, J lost 0 bases, and 11 bases lay in between. CDR3: CASSLRGESSYEQYF. In DNA form, the CDR3 reads TGTGCCAGCAGCTTACGAGGCGAGAGCTCCTACGAGCAGTACTTC.

The gene calls are TRBV5-6 and TRBJ2-3, with D maybe TRBD2 (7 bases). Germline V gene lookup returns CDR1 SGHDT and CDR2 YYEEEE. CDR3 length equals 17 residues. The V and J ends lost 0 bases and 1 base respectively, with 15 bases between them. The CDR3 region is CASSLGWGGRGTDTQYF. Written as DNA, the CDR3 is TGTGCCAGCAGCTTGGGTTGGGGGGGCCGAGGCACAGATACGCAGTATTTT.

The rearrangement joins TRBV3-1 (or the pseudogene TRBV3-2) to TRBJ1-2; tentative D call: TRBD1 (6 bases). CDR3 length: 16 residues. Per germline, CDR1 LGHDT and CDR2 YNNKEL (reference sequence). The V and J ends lost 1 base and 5 bases respectively, with 17 bases between them. The CDR3 sequence: CASSQVLRDNLYGYTF. The DNA for the CDR3 is TGTGCCAGCAGCCAAGTACTCCGGGACAACCTTTATGGCTACACCTTC.

This clone was observed a few times. This chain joins TRBV7-8 and TRBJ1-6; no reliable D call. V lost 0 bases, J lost 0 bases, and 9 bases lay in between. This CDR3 has 17 amino acids. Germline CDR1 and CDR2: SGHVS and FQNEAQ. In DNA form, the CDR3 reads TGTGCCAGCAGCTTAGCAGCTGGGAGCTCCTATAATTCACCCCTCCACTTT. Residues: CASSLAAGSSYNSPLHF.

This clone was detected only a few times. This chain joins TRBV5-6 and TRBJ2-1; D possibly corresponds to TRBD1 (5 bases). The CDR3 totals 15 residues. Germline CDR1 SGHDT, CDR2 YYEEEE. V lost 1 base and J lost 4, with 12 bases in between. The CDR3 sequence: CASSLLGPAYNEQFF. The CDR3 region has the DNA TGTGCCAGCAGCTTGTTGGGGCCAGCATACAATGAGCAGTTCTTC.

V gene TRBV19 combines with J gene TRBJ1-1, with D unresolved. V was shortened by 6 bases and J by 0 bases, with 5 bases between the two germline ends. This CDR3 region has 12 residues. The germline gives CDR1 LNHDA, CDR2 SQIVND (reference sequence). The CDR3 DNA follows: TGTGCCAGTAGCACGGTGAACACTGAAGCTTTCTTT. Residues: CASSTVNTEAFF.

V gene TRBV6-6 combines with J gene TRBJ1-5; 7 bases are shared with TRBD1. Germline-derived CDR1 and CDR2 are MNHNY and SVGAGI (reference sequence). With 6 bases clipped from V and 7 bases from J, the junction kept 15 bases outside the gene matches. This CDR3 region has 16 residues. The CDR3 DNA reads as TGTGCCAGCAGGCCAGGGGACAGCTTAGACCGACAGCCCCAGCATTTT. This translates into CASRPGDSLDRQPQHF.

The genes are TRBV6-5 and TRBJ2-1; TRBD1 is a possible D gene (5 bases). Trimming left V 0 bases short and J 6 bases short, with 12 bases between. Germline assignment: CDR1 MNHEY and CDR2 SVGAGI. The CDR3 has 15 residues. CDR3 nucleotides: TGTGCCAGCAGTTACTCGGATCTCCAGGGCAATGAGCAGTTCTTC. Encoded protein: CASSYSDLQGNEQFF.

A few counts support this clone. J is TRBJ1-6 and V is TRBV5-1, with D unclear. The germline gives CDR1 SGHRS, CDR2 YFSETQ. The germline V and J ends were trimmed by 0 bases and 9 bases, with 16 bases remaining between them. The CDR3 has 16 residues. In nucleotides, the CDR3 is TGCGCCAGCAGCTTGGCCGGTATACCATATGGTTCACCCCTCCACTTT. As protein: CASSLAGIPYGSPLHF.

This chain links TRBV19 with TRBJ1-2; 9 bases match TRBD1. The CDR3 is 15 amino acids. The V and J ends lost 7 bases and 1 base, in that order; junction bases with no gene match: 7. Germline assignment: CDR1 LNHDA and CDR2 SQIVND (reference sequence). The CDR3 DNA is TGTGCCAGTAAAAGGGACAGGGATTTTAACTATGGCTACACCTTC. This translates into CASKRDRDFNYGYTF.

The J gene is TRBJ1-2, the V gene TRBV4-1, with D unresolved. Per the germline V gene, CDR1 is MGHRA and CDR2 is YSYEKL. The CDR3 is made up of 15 amino acids. Deletions cut 4 bases from V and 4 bases from J, with 16 bases between. Here the CDR3 DNA reads TGCGCCAGCAGCCCCCCTGCGGAGGGAGCCTATGGCTACACCTTC. As protein: CASSPPAEGAYGYTF.

This rearrangement joins TRBV9 to TRBJ1-2; unclear D gene. Germline V gene lookup returns CDR1 SGDLS and CDR2 YYNGEE. V was shortened by 4 bases and J by 5 bases, with 9 bases between the two germline ends. The CDR3 covers 12 residues. The CDR3 DNA reads as TGTGCCAGCAGCCCTCGGGGTTATGGCTACACCTTC. Its translation: CASSPRGYGYTF. The whole variable domain, filled in from reference TRBV9 and TRBJ1-2, reads DSGVTQTPKHLITATGQRVTLRCSPRSGDLSVYWYQQSLDQGLQFLIQYYNGEERAKGNILERFSAQQFPDLHSELNLSSLELGDSALYFCASSPRGYGYTFGSGTRLTVV.

This clone occurred a few times. V usage is TRBV12-5 and J usage is TRBJ1-5; 9 bases are shared with TRBD1. The germline gives CDR1 LGHNT, CDR2 FRNRAP. CDR3 size: 16 residues. Trimming took 5 bases from V and 3 from J; bases not matched to a gene: 8. CDR3 nucleotides: TGTGCTAGTGGTGTCCCGGGACAGGGCTACAATCAGCCCCAGCATTTT. It yields the protein CASGVPGQGYNQPQHF.

This clone was detected only once. The chain carries TRBV27 and TRBJ1-6; TRBD1 might be the D (5 bases). The CDR3 covers 15 residues. V was cut by 5 bases and J by 7 bases, with 15 bases left in between. The germline CDR1 and CDR2 sequences are MNHEY and SMNVEV (reference sequence). For the CDR3, the DNA is TGTGCCAGCAGTGCCTTTGGGGGGGGGAATTCACCCCTCCACTTT. It encodes CASSAFGGGNSPLHF.

This chain connects TRBV7-2 to TRBJ1-2, with D perhaps matching TRBD1 (5 bases). V gave up 5 bases and J gave up 6 bases, with 16 bases separating them. Germline CDR1 and CDR2: SGHTA and FQGNSA. This CDR3 contains 14 residues. In nucleotides, the CDR3 is TGTGCCAGCAGCGCGATGCGGACCAGGGATGGCTACACCTTC. Its translation: CASSAMRTRDGYTF.

The chain links TRBV10-1 to TRBJ1-2; weak D call: TRBD1 (6 bases). The length of the CDR3 is 17 residues. CDR1 is WNHNN, CDR2 SYGVQD, per germline (reference sequence). Trimming took off 7 bases at V and 4 bases at J, with 25 bases between the two ends. The CDR3: CASTLDSPILRCYGYTF. In DNA, the CDR3 is TGCGCCAGCACCTTGGACAGCCCTATCCTCCGATGCTATGGCTACACCTTC.

The V gene is TRBV9, the J gene TRBJ2-5; 7 nucleotides agree with TRBD2. The V and J ends lost 0 bases and 1 base, in that order; junction bases with no gene match: 3. CDR3 length equals 15 residues. CDR1 SGDLS and CDR2 YYNGEE come from the germline V gene. The CDR3 is CASSVVPSGQETQYF. CDR3 bases: TGTGCCAGCAGCGTAGTACCTAGCGGCCAAGAGACCCAGTACTTC.

The chain has TRBV24-1 and TRBJ1-5, with 8 bases lining up with TRBD1. Germline V lookup: CDR1 KGHDR, CDR2 SFDVKD. The CDR3 consists of 17 residues. With 4 bases clipped from V and 8 bases from J, the junction kept 15 bases outside the gene matches. CDR3 sequence reads: CATSERIRTGPAKPQHF. Here the CDR3 DNA reads TGTGCCACCAGTGAGAGGATAAGGACAGGGCCAGCGAAGCCCCAGCATTTT.

The chain joins TRBV6-2 or TRBV6-3 to TRBJ1-1; no clear D. The CDR3 extends over 13 amino acids. Trimming removed 0 bases from V and 7 bases from J, with 9 bases in between. Germline values: CDR1 MNHEY, CDR2 SVGEGT. The CDR3 sequence: CASSYSHMIEAFF. Here the CDR3 DNA reads TGTGCCAGCAGTTACTCCCACATGATTGAAGCTTTCTTT.

This chain uses TRBV5-4 with TRBJ1-1; 7 nucleotides line up with TRBD1. Germline CDR1 SGHNT, CDR2 YYREEE (reference sequence). The ends lost 2 bases at V and 0 bases at J; junction bases unmatched: 4. The CDR3 contains 15 residues. CDR3 in DNA: TGTGCCAGCAGCTTATCGACAGGGTTGAACACTGAAGCTTTCTTT. Protein product: CASSLSTGLNTEAFF. Full variable domain (remainder filled in from reference TRBV5-4 and TRBJ1-1): ETGVTQSPTHLIKTRGQQVTLRCSSQSGHNTVSWYQQALGQGPQFIFQYYREEENGRGNFPPRFSGLQFPNYSSELNVNALELDDSALYLCASSLSTGLNTEAFFGQGTRLTVV.